The 28 T cell receptor beta chains below come from one sample, sequenced in a study of T cell repertoires in cytomegalovirus infection. TCRdb fed the reads into MiXCR, producing one record per CDR3 protein. The table lists around 300,000 distinct CDR3 sequences, about 26% of them singletons, with about 15% in the top ten. The source material was PBMCs. These TCRs come from a human donor in good health (CMV status not recorded). Some clones in this sample may be carry-over from other donors' samples.

The V call is TRBV7-2, the J call TRBJ2-1; 7 positions match TRBD2. V lost 1 base and J lost 8; bases outside the gene matches: 5. Germline loops: CDR1 SGHTA, CDR2 FQGNSA. The CDR3 has 14 residues. For the CDR3, the DNA is TGTGCCAGCAGCTTAGTGGGCGGGAGAGATGAGCAGTTCTTC. This translates into CASSLVGGRDEQFF.

The chain employs TRBV4-1 and TRBJ2-7, with 7 positions matching TRBD2. J was trimmed by 5 bases and V by 1 base; bases with no gene match: 11. The CDR3 consists of 16 residues. Germline CDR1 reads MGHRA; CDR2 reads YSYEKL. CDR3 nucleotides: TGCGCCAGCAGCCAAGGCCTGGGGAGCGGGAATAACGAGCAGTACTTC. As protein: CASSQGLGSGNNEQYF.

This clonotype was detected a few times. The gene calls are TRBV2 and TRBJ1-1, with D perhaps matching TRBD1 (6 bases). Germline CDR1 is SNHLY and CDR2 is FYNNEI. The CDR3 is 11 residues long. V gave up 6 bases and J gave up 8 bases, with 10 bases separating them. The CDR3 loop reads CASSRTDEAFF. CDR3 coding DNA: TGTGCCAGCAGCCGGACAGACGAAGCTTTCTTT.

This clonotype was counted at least ten times. This chain uses TRBV11-3 with TRBJ2-1; possible D gene TRBD2, 5 bases. The CDR3 is made up of 16 amino acids. From germline, CDR1 is SGHNT and CDR2 YENEEA. The ends were cut back, 1 base at V and 4 bases at J, with 14 bases in the middle. The CDR3 here is CASSLGASGTYNEQFF. The CDR3 DNA is TGTGCCAGCAGCTTAGGGGCCAGCGGTACTTACAATGAGCAGTTCTTC.

This clonotype was picked up a small number of times. V is TRBV5-1 and J is TRBJ2-2; weak D call: TRBD1 (5 bases). The CDR3 loop spans 14 amino acids. V was clipped by 0 bases and J by 7 bases, with 10 bases between them. Per germline, CDR1 SGHRS and CDR2 YFSETQ. The CDR3 loop reads CASSLGQMGGELFF. CDR3 DNA sequence: TGCGCCAGCAGCTTGGGACAGATGGGCGGGGAGCTGTTTTTT.

This chain joins TRBV20-1 and TRBJ1-5, with D unclear. CDR1 DFQATT and CDR2 SNEGSKA come from the germline V gene (reference sequence). CDR3 size: 14 residues. V was pared by 3 bases and J by 1 base, with 10 bases between. As DNA, the CDR3 is TGCAGTGCTAGGGACCCCGGGAGCAATCAGCCCCAGCATTTT. Its protein product is CSARDPGSNQPQHF.

This clonotype was detected ten times or more. The V gene is TRBV7-2, the J gene TRBJ2-1; D gene ambiguous. Between the trimmed V and J ends, which lost 1 base and 9 bases, there was a span of 7 bases. This CDR3 comprises 12 residues. Germline CDR1 reads SGHTA; CDR2 reads FQGNSA. CDR3: CASSLVNGEQFF. The DNA for the CDR3 is TGTGCCAGCAGCTTAGTTAATGGTGAGCAGTTCTTC.

This clonotype was recorded a few times. The chain couples TRBV7-2 to TRBJ2-7; D might be TRBD1 (5 bases). V was cut by 3 bases and J by 4 bases, with 16 bases left in between. Per the germline V gene, CDR1 is SGHTA and CDR2 is FQGNSA. The CDR3 is 15 residues long. Here the CDR3 reads CASSFQGDPVYEQYF. As DNA, the CDR3 is TGTGCCAGCAGCTTCCAGGGTGACCCGGTGTACGAGCAGTACTTC.

This clonotype has only a few counts. An end of the junction differs from the germline gene, which may be a read error. V usage is TRBV6-2 or TRBV6-3 and J usage is TRBJ2-1; 15 bases fit TRBD2. CDR3 length: 15 amino acids. CDR1 is MNHEY and CDR2 is SVGEGT in the germline V gene. CDR3 amino acids: CASSYPGLAGGPRLF. The CDR3 bases are TGTGCCAGCAGTTACCCCGGACTAGCGGGAGGGCCTCGTCTCTTC.

To note about this clonotype: A much larger clonotype is one base distant, so this may be a read error. The gene calls are TRBV11-3 and TRBJ2-1, with TRBD1 as a possible D gene (6 bases). V was clipped by 5 bases and J by 1 base, with 9 bases between them. This CDR3 has 14 residues. The germline V gene encodes CDR1 SGHNT and CDR2 YENEEA. CDR3 in amino acids: CASSADSSYNEQFF. CDR3 in DNA: TGTGCCAGCAGCGCGGACAGTTCCTACAATGAGCAGTTCTTC.

This clonotype was counted a few times. This sequence joins TRBV7-6 and TRBJ2-1; no definite D call. Germline assignment: CDR1 SGHVS and CDR2 FNYEAQ. The CDR3 is made up of 16 amino acids. V was shortened by 4 bases and J by 0 bases, with 13 bases between the two germline ends. CDR3 DNA: TGTGCCAGCAGCTCTCTCCTCGGAAGCTCCTACAATGAGCAGTTCTTC. Translating it yields CASSSLLGSSYNEQFF.

This clonotype was counted only a few times. The chain has TRBV19 and TRBJ1-5; 8 bases are shared with TRBD1. The CDR3 has 16 amino acids. Looked up from germline, CDR1 is LNHDA and CDR2 is SQIVND (reference sequence). V dropped 2 bases and J dropped 4; count of bases not matched to a gene: 7. The CDR3 nucleotides read TGTGCCAGTAGTATACCGAACCAGGGGGCGAATCAGCCCCAGCATTTT. This encodes CASSIPNQGANQPQHF.

In this sample, this clonotype turned up many times. This chain uses TRBV7-2 with TRBJ1-1; no clear D. The germline V and J ends were trimmed by 3 bases and 1 base, with 9 bases remaining between them. The CDR3 loop spans 14 amino acids. Germline values: CDR1 SGHTA, CDR2 FQGNSA. CDR3 DNA: TGTGCCAGCAGCTTTCGTAACAGGAACACTGAAGCTTTCTTT. It encodes CASSFRNRNTEAFF.

This clonotype came up a few times. The J gene is TRBJ1-2, the V gene TRBV7-9; 9 bases map to TRBD1. Germline CDR1 is SEHNR and CDR2 is FQNEAQ (reference sequence). The V and J ends lost 1 base and 1 base, in that order; junction bases with no gene match: 1. CDR3 length equals 15 residues. CDR3 region: CASSLGGQGNYGYTF. CDR3 nucleotide sequence: TGTGCCAGCAGCTTAGGGGGACAGGGTAACTATGGCTACACCTTC. The whole variable domain, remainder taken from reference TRBV7-9 and TRBJ1-2, is DTGVSQNPRHKITKRGQNVTFRCDPISEHNRLYWYRQTLGQGPEFLTYFQNEAQLEKSRLLSDRFSAERPKGSFSTLEIQRTEQGDSAMYLCASSLGGQGNYGYTFGSGTRLTVV.

This clonotype appeared many times. The V gene is TRBV7-6, the J gene TRBJ2-7; 12 nucleotides match TRBD1. Germline values: CDR1 SGHVS, CDR2 FNYEAQ. This CDR3 is 16 amino acids long. V was clipped by 4 bases and J by 3 bases; unmatched bases: 7. CDR3 nucleotides: TGTGCCAGCAGCTCAATCCGGGACAGGGGGCACTACGAGCAGTACTTC. Protein product: CASSSIRDRGHYEQYF.

V usage is TRBV11-2 and J usage is TRBJ2-3, with D perhaps matching TRBD2 (5 bases). Per germline, CDR1 SGHAT and CDR2 FQNNGV. The CDR3 extends over 14 amino acids. The germline V and J ends were trimmed by 3 bases and 4 bases, with 11 bases remaining between them. The CDR3 nucleotides are TGTGCCAGCAGCTTTCAGCGGAGCTCAGATACGCAGTATTTT. Amino acids: CASSFQRSSDTQYF. The whole variable domain, filled in from reference TRBV11-2 and TRBJ2-3, reads EAGVAQSPRYKIIEKRQSVAFWCNPISGHATLYWYQQILGQGPKLLIQFQNNGVVDDSQLPKDRFSAERLKGVDSTLKIQPAKLEDSAVYLCASSFQRSSDTQYFGPGTRLTVL.

This clonotype was recorded many times. V is TRBV7-2 and J is TRBJ2-1; perhaps TRBD2 as D (6 bases). Germline CDR1 is SGHTA and CDR2 is FQGNSA. The CDR3 loop spans 15 amino acids. V was pared by 5 bases and J by 0 bases, with 11 bases between. The DNA for the CDR3 is TGTGCCAGCAGCGAAGTAGCGGACTCCTACAATGAGCAGTTCTTC. The encoded protein is CASSEVADSYNEQFF.

This clonotype was seen only a few times. The CDR3 region is CASSSGQGEETQYF. CDR3 sequence (DNA): TGTGCCAGCAGCTCGGGACAGGGAGAGGAGACCCAGTACTTC. The chain combines TRBV5-4 with TRBJ2-5, with TRBD1 matching 9 bases. Germline V lookup: CDR1 SGHNT, CDR2 YYREEE (reference sequence). The V and J ends lost 3 bases and 5 bases, in that order; junction bases with no gene match: 5. There are 14 residues in the CDR3.

On this clonotype itself: Being one base from a much bigger clone, this may be a read error. This sequence joins TRBV7-2 and TRBJ2-3; tentatively, D is TRBD1 (6 bases). CDR1 and CDR2 from the germline V gene are SGHTA and FQGNSA. This CDR3 is 15 amino acids long. CDR3 sequence: CASSPLGGSTDMQYF. The CDR3 DNA reads TGTGCCAGCAGCCCACTAGGGGGTAGCACAGATATGCAGTATTTT.

This clonotype was seen many times. The gene calls are TRBV7-2 and TRBJ1-1; D gene unclear. Trimming cost V 2 bases and J 2 bases, with 12 bases left between them. This CDR3 is built from 15 residues. Germline CDR1 SGHTA, CDR2 FQGNSA. In nucleotides, the CDR3 is TGTGCCAGCAGCTTATACGGCCCAGGTAACACTGAAGCTTTCTTT. Protein product: CASSLYGPGNTEAFF.

The J gene is TRBJ2-1, the V gene TRBV12-5; weak D call: TRBD1 (5 bases). V dropped 2 bases and J dropped 6 bases, with 14 bases sitting between them. Germline V gene lookup returns CDR1 LGHNT and CDR2 FRNRAP. There are 15 residues in the CDR3. CDR3 loop: CASGLSQGSVNEQFF. The CDR3 DNA sequence: TGTGCTAGTGGTTTGTCTCAGGGATCGGTCAATGAGCAGTTCTTC.

The chain is built from TRBV25-1 and TRBJ1-5; D is unclear. V lost 7 bases and J 4 bases, leaving 11 bases between the germline ends. Germline CDR1 is MGHDK and CDR2 is SYGVNS. The CDR3 has 13 residues. The CDR3 loop is CASKGSGNQPQHF. Here the CDR3 DNA reads TGTGCCAGCAAAGGGAGCGGGAATCAGCCCCAGCATTTT.

This clonotype appeared a few times. An end of the junction differs from the germline gene, which may be a read error. The J gene is TRBJ2-1, the V gene TRBV5-1; 7 bases are a match to TRBD1. The CDR3 consists of 12 residues. Looked up from germline, CDR1 is SGHRS and CDR2 is YFSETQ. The CDR3 sequence: CASSFDRETEIF. The DNA for the CDR3 is TGCGCCAGCAGCTTCGACAGGGAGACTGAGATCTTC. The full variable domain, in which reference TRBV5-1 and TRBJ2-1 provide the parts outside the CDR3, is KAGVTQTPRYLIKTRGQQVTLSCSPISGHRSVSWYQQTPGQGLQFLFEYFSETQRNKGNFPGRFSGRQFSNSRSEMNVSTLELGDSALYLCASSFDRETEIFGPGTRLTVL.

This clonotype has only a few counts. The CDR3 DNA reads TGCGCCAGCAGTCAAGGGGGAATCCATCAGACCCAGTACTTC. Translation gives CASSQGGIHQTQYF. The gene calls are TRBV23-1 and TRBJ2-5; either TRBD1 or TRBD2 may supply D (5 bases each). TRBV23-1 belongs to the ORF category, with a function that is uncertain. CDR3 length: 14 amino acids. Trimming shortened V by 2 bases and J by 6 bases, and 13 bases separated the two germline ends.

The chain joins TRBV29-1 to TRBJ1-2, with 7 positions matching TRBD1. Germline lookup yields CDR1 SQVTM and CDR2 ANQGSEA. This CDR3 has 11 residues. V dropped 7 bases and J dropped 3; count of bases not matched to a gene: 2. CDR3: CSGGTDYGYTF. CDR3 nucleotides: TGCAGCGGGGGGACAGACTATGGCTACACCTTC.

The CDR3, as DNA: TGTGCCAGCAGCTTAGGGCTAGCGGGAGTATACGAGCAGTACGTC. Protein sequence: CASSLGLAGVYEQYV. The chain uses TRBV7-2 and TRBJ2-7; 10 bases match TRBD2. Per the germline V gene, CDR1 is SGHTA and CDR2 is FQGNSA. With 1 base clipped from V and 4 bases from J, the junction kept 4 bases outside the gene matches. The CDR3 covers 15 residues.

V usage is TRBV20-1 and J usage is TRBJ2-5; D remains ambiguous. The CDR3 covers 11 residues. The V gene's germline CDR1 is DFQATT and CDR2 SNEGSKA (reference sequence). V lost 0 bases and J 5 bases, leaving 4 bases between the germline ends. The CDR3, as DNA: TGCAGTGCTAGAGATGCGGAGACCCAGTACTTC. This gives the protein CSARDAETQYF.

The chain combines TRBV7-6 with TRBJ2-1, with TRBD1 matching over 7 bases. The germline CDR1 and CDR2 sequences are SGHVS and FNYEAQ. The CDR3 has 15 residues. V lost 4 bases, J lost 6 bases, and 9 bases stayed unmatched. CDR3 region: CASSYRQGQGNEQFF. The CDR3 DNA follows: TGTGCCAGCAGCTACCGACAGGGTCAGGGCAATGAGCAGTTCTTC.